The 30 T cell receptor beta chains given below trace back to one sample, sequenced in a study of blood T cell repertoires in COVID-19. This table comes from immunoSEQ multiplex PCR, and its TCRdb copy is limited to in-frame clones, with some not included. The profile covers under 150,000 clones, with more than 75% appearing a single time and about 4% taken by the ten largest. Sequenced: peripheral blood. Every receptor here comes from a man between 60 and 70 years old with acute or convalescent COVID-19.

The V gene is TRBV6-5, the J gene TRBJ1-2, with 8 bases identical to TRBD1. Germline assignment: CDR1 MNHEY and CDR2 SVGAGI. This CDR3 has 14 residues. Trimming at V came to 6 bases and at J to 4 bases, leaving 7 bases not matched to a gene. The CDR3 is CASSWTGNTYGYTF. CDR3 nucleotide sequence: TGTGCCAGCAGCTGGACAGGGAACACCTATGGCTACACCTTC.

This clone was observed a few times. The chain has TRBV27 and TRBJ2-3; D remains unclear. Germline values: CDR1 MNHEY, CDR2 SMNVEV (reference sequence). The V end lost 3 bases, the J end lost 5 bases, and 9 bases lay between the germline ends. This CDR3 region has 13 residues. Here the CDR3 reads CASSFTWRDTQYF. CDR3 in DNA: TGTGCCAGCAGTTTCACCTGGAGAGATACGCAGTATTTT.

The CDR3: CASSLGDWNEQFF. The CDR3 nucleotides are TGTGCCAGCAGCTTAGGGGACTGGAATGAGCAGTTCTTC. The rearrangement joins TRBV7-8 to TRBJ2-1; possible D gene TRBD2, 6 bases. V was clipped by 1 base and J by 7 bases, with 8 bases between them. Looked up from germline, CDR1 is SGHVS and CDR2 is FQNEAQ. The CDR3 runs 13 residues.

The chain combines TRBV30 with TRBJ1-1; D not resolved. CDR3 length equals 15 residues. Trimming pared 2 bases from V and 5 bases from J, leaving 18 bases between. CDR1 and CDR2 from the germline V gene are GTSNPN and SVGIG (reference sequence). In DNA form, the CDR3 reads TGTGCCTGGAGTCCCACCCTCGTTCGGGGAACTGAAGCTTTCTTT. It yields the protein CAWSPTLVRGTEAFF.

The chain uses TRBV30 and TRBJ1-5; D unclear. The CDR3 loop spans 13 amino acids. The V and J ends lost 1 base and 8 bases respectively, with 12 bases between them. Looked up from germline, CDR1 is GTSNPN and CDR2 is SVGIG (reference sequence). The CDR3 loop reads CAWSGSDTKPQHF. The CDR3 DNA reads as TGTGCCTGGAGTGGGTCAGATACAAAGCCCCAGCATTTT.

This clone was observed a single time. The chain links TRBV5-1 to TRBJ2-1, with 13 bases fitting TRBD2. With 4 bases clipped from V and 9 bases from J, the junction kept 7 bases outside the gene matches. The length of the CDR3 is 15 residues. Germline V gene sequence: CDR1 SGHRS, CDR2 YFSETQ. In DNA form, the CDR3 reads TGCGCCAGCAGCGGCGGGACTAGCGGGAAAAGTGAGCAGTTCTTC. Encoded protein: CASSGGTSGKSEQFF.

V gene TRBV4-2 combines with J gene TRBJ1-4; possibly TRBD1 for D (6 bases). Germline lookup yields CDR1 LGHNA and CDR2 YNFKEQ. Trimming removed 3 bases from V and 5 bases from J, with 10 bases in between. The CDR3 is made up of 14 amino acids. The CDR3 spells CASSQGARNEKLFF. As DNA, the CDR3 is TGTGCCAGCAGCCAGGGGGCGCGGAATGAAAAACTGTTTTTT.

The V call is TRBV28, the J call TRBJ2-5, with TRBD1 matching over 9 bases. The V and J ends lost 6 bases and 5 bases, in that order; junction bases with no gene match: 7. This CDR3 has 14 amino acids. Germline loops: CDR1 MDHEN, CDR2 SYDVKM. The CDR3 DNA follows: TGTGCCAGCAGCCATGACAGGGGGTTCGAGACCCAGTACTTC. Encoded protein: CASSHDRGFETQYF.

This sequence joins TRBV5-8 and TRBJ2-1; no firm D call. The V end lost 4 bases, the J end lost 3 bases, and 5 bases lay between the germline ends. This CDR3 comprises 12 residues. Germline loops: CDR1 SGHTS, CDR2 YDEGEE. The CDR3 DNA sequence: TGTGCCAGCAGCATACACTACAATGAGCAGTTCTTC. Translation: CASSIHYNEQFF.

V and J are TRBV7-9 and TRBJ2-7, with D perhaps TRBD1 (5 bases). This CDR3 spans 19 amino acids. CDR1 SEHNR and CDR2 FQNEAQ come from the germline V gene (reference sequence). V was trimmed by 4 bases and J by 1 base, leaving 26 bases between them. Here the CDR3 DNA reads TGTGCCAGCAGCTCTTTAGATGGATCCAGGGCGCCAATTTCCTACGAGCAGTACTTC. Protein: CASSSLDGSRAPISYEQYF.

This rearrangement joins TRBV27 to TRBJ2-5; tentatively, D is TRBD1 (6 bases). Germline-derived CDR1 and CDR2 are MNHEY and SMNVEV (reference sequence). The CDR3 is 14 amino acids. Trimming stripped 2 bases from V and 7 bases from J, with 14 bases between. CDR3 sequence reads: CASSLRGHGGTQYF. The DNA for the CDR3 is TGTGCCAGCAGTTTAAGGGGACATGGAGGGACCCAGTACTTC.

To note about this clone: The junction shows a germline mismatch at one end, possibly a read error. The rearrangement joins TRBV11-2 to TRBJ2-7; possibly TRBD2 for D (6 bases). CDR1 is SGHAT and CDR2 is FQNNGV in the germline V gene. The CDR3 has 14 amino acids. The CDR3 DNA is TGTGCCAGCAGTTTAGGGGACTCCCTCTACGAGCAGTACTTC. This encodes CASSLGDSLYEQYF.

In this sample, this clone turned up a few times. The V call is TRBV9, the J call TRBJ2-3; the D gene is possibly TRBD2 (5 bases). The V end was cut by 0 bases, the J end by 5 bases, with 10 bases between. CDR3 size: 14 residues. Germline V gene sequence: CDR1 SGDLS, CDR2 YYNGEE. CDR3 sequence: CASSVAGMGDTQYF. CDR3 nucleotide sequence: TGTGCCAGCAGCGTAGCGGGGATGGGAGATACGCAGTATTTT.

The rearrangement uses TRBV18 and TRBJ1-4, with a weak D call TRBD1 (6 bases). CDR1 and CDR2 from the germline V gene are KGHSH and LQKENI. There are 14 residues in the CDR3. Between the trimmed V and J ends, which lost 4 bases and 7 bases, there was a span of 13 bases. The CDR3 loop is CASSLGEGGEKLFF. CDR3 sequence (DNA): TGTGCCAGCTCACTCGGGGAAGGGGGTGAAAAACTGTTTTTT.

This rearrangement joins TRBV10-2 to TRBJ2-2; TRBD1 agrees at 8 bases. The CDR3 has 15 residues. Germline V lookup: CDR1 WSHSY, CDR2 SAAADI. J gave up 0 bases and V 10 bases, and 7 bases lay outside the gene matches. CDR3 coding DNA: TGCGCCACCTATCAGGGGGCCACGAACACCGGGGAGCTGTTTTTT. It codes for CATYQGATNTGELFF.

This clone has a single count. The chain recombines TRBV7-8 with TRBJ1-1, with D uncertain. This CDR3 has 13 residues. The V gene lost 5 bases and the J gene lost 5 bases, with 12 bases spanning the gap. In germline, CDR1 is SGHVS, CDR2 FQNEAQ. In nucleotides, the CDR3 is TGTGCCAGCAGCCAGACGGAGGGAACTGAAGCTTTCTTT. It codes for CASSQTEGTEAFF.

This chain joins TRBV12-5 and TRBJ1-2; D is unresolved. The CDR3 has 12 residues. Germline V gene data show CDR1 as LGHNT and CDR2 as FRNRAP. Deletions cut 3 bases from V and 5 bases from J, with 7 bases between. CDR3 amino acids: CASGFSGYGYTF. The DNA for the CDR3 is TGTGCTAGTGGTTTTTCCGGGTATGGCTACACCTTC. The entire variable domain, with the rest obtained from reference TRBV12-5 and TRBJ1-2, is as follows: DARVTQTPRHKVTEMGQEVTMRCQPILGHNTVFWYRQTMMQGLELLAYFRNRAPLDDSGMPKDRFSAEMPDATLATLKIQPSEPRDSAVYFCASGFSGYGYTFGSGTRLTVV.

CDR3 sequence: CASSPLAGGTQPQHF. CDR3 DNA: TGTGCCAGCAGTCCGTTAGCGGGGGGTACGCAGCCCCAGCATTTT. V gene TRBV6-6 combines with J gene TRBJ1-5, with D maybe TRBD1 (5 bases). Looked up from germline, CDR1 is MNHNY and CDR2 is SVGAGI (reference sequence). The V gene lost 5 bases and the J gene lost 7 bases, with 18 bases spanning the gap. This CDR3 contains 15 residues.

The chain is built from TRBV2 and TRBJ1-6; 9 positions match TRBD1. Losses at the gene ends were 4 bases for V and 5 bases for J; bases not matched to a gene: 6. Germline CDR1 and CDR2: SNHLY and FYNNEI. The CDR3 contains 16 residues. CDR3 nucleotide sequence: TGTGCCAGCAGTGCAGACAGGGGGTCAGATAATTCACCCCTCCACTTT. Its translation is CASSADRGSDNSPLHF.

This chain uses TRBV7-2 with TRBJ2-2; a weak D match, TRBD2 (5 bases). Germline CDR1 SGHTA, CDR2 FQGNSA. The CDR3 consists of 13 residues. V was trimmed by 5 bases and J by 3 bases, leaving 7 bases between them. The CDR3: CASSTSYTGELFF. The CDR3 bases are TGTGCCAGCAGCACTAGTTACACCGGGGAGCTGTTTTTT.

The V gene is TRBV5-4, the J gene TRBJ2-5; D gene ambiguous. CDR1 is SGHNT, CDR2 YYREEE, per germline (reference sequence). Trimming removed 0 bases from V and 3 bases from J, with 9 bases in between. CDR3 size: 14 residues. This chain's CDR3 is CASSLAFREETQYF. The CDR3 nucleotides are TGTGCCAGCAGCTTGGCCTTCCGAGAAGAGACCCAGTACTTC. Full variable domain (rest looked up from reference TRBV5-4 and TRBJ2-5): ETGVTQSPTHLIKTRGQQVTLRCSSQSGHNTVSWYQQALGQGPQFIFQYYREEENGRGNFPPRFSGLQFPNYSSELNVNALELDDSALYLCASSLAFREETQYFGPGTRLLVL.

The sample holds one count of this clone. The gene calls are TRBV24-1 and TRBJ2-4; TRBD2 aligns across 8 bases. The trim removed 4 bases at V and 8 bases at J, leaving 3 bases unmatched. Germline assignment: CDR1 KGHDR and CDR2 SFDVKD. The CDR3 sequence is 13 residues long. The CDR3 nucleotides read TGTGCCACCAGTGAAGCGGGAGCGGACATTCAGTACTTC. Translated, it gives CATSEAGADIQYF.

V and J are TRBV19 and TRBJ1-6; TRBD1 agrees at 9 bases. There are 15 residues in the CDR3. Germline CDR1 is LNHDA and CDR2 is SQIVND (reference sequence). With V trimmed by 6 bases and J by 7 bases, 7 bases remained unmatched. This CDR3 is CASRQRDRANSPLHF. CDR3 sequence (DNA): TGTGCCAGTAGACAACGGGACAGGGCGAATTCACCCCTCCACTTT.

V gene TRBV19 combines with J gene TRBJ2-1, with TRBD2 identical over 9 bases. The CDR3 runs to 18 residues. The germline gives CDR1 LNHDA, CDR2 SQIVND (reference sequence). The V segment lost 2 bases and the J segment 7 bases; nucleotides outside the gene matches: 15. The CDR3 sequence is CASSIRDVGSGRINEQFF. The CDR3 DNA reads as TGTGCCAGTAGTATAAGGGATGTAGGGAGCGGGAGGATAAATGAGCAGTTCTTC.

This clone occurred a few times. The gene calls are TRBV11-2 and TRBJ2-7, with 12 bases aligning to TRBD2. V was clipped by 7 bases and J by 7 bases; unmatched bases: 11. Germline CDR1 reads SGHAT; CDR2 reads FQNNGV. The CDR3 runs 15 residues. DNA of the CDR3: TGTGCCAGCAAACAATCTAGCGGGAGGGCCGAGGAGCAGTACTTC. Amino acid sequence: CASKQSSGRAEEQYF.

V is TRBV5-5 and J is TRBJ1-4, with D perhaps matching TRBD1 (5 bases). Germline CDR1 SGHKS, CDR2 YYEKEE (reference sequence). The CDR3 has 15 amino acids. Trimming took off 0 bases at V and 7 bases at J, with 13 bases between the two ends. The CDR3 loop is CASSLEGRAFEKLFF. The CDR3 DNA follows: TGTGCCAGCAGCTTGGAGGGCAGGGCTTTTGAAAAACTGTTTTTT.

J is TRBJ2-7 and V is TRBV7-8, with D uncertain. Per germline, CDR1 SGHVS and CDR2 FQNEAQ. V was shortened by 5 bases and J by 2 bases, with 4 bases between the two germline ends. The CDR3 covers 11 residues. The CDR3 DNA sequence: TGTGCCAGCAGCCCTGCCTACGAGCAGTACTTC. Translation gives CASSPAYEQYF.

The CDR3 is CASIPGRRDGNEQFF. The CDR3 nucleotides read TGCGCCAGCATCCCCGGGCGGAGGGATGGCAATGAGCAGTTCTTC. The chain employs TRBV23-1 and TRBJ2-1; maybe TRBD2 (6 bases). TRBV23-1 is an ORF, and what it does is uncertain. The V and J ends lost 7 bases and 6 bases respectively, with 19 bases between them. This CDR3 has 15 residues.

This rearrangement joins TRBV6-6 to TRBJ1-2, with 8 bases matching TRBD1. Unmatched junction bases numbered 5, after V lost 0 bases and J lost 8 bases. The V gene's germline CDR1 is MNHNY and CDR2 SVGAGI (reference sequence). The CDR3 length is 14 residues. Here the CDR3 reads CASSYSDRGGGYTF. Written as DNA, the CDR3 is TGTGCCAGCAGTTACTCAGACAGGGGTGGAGGCTACACCTTC.

J is TRBJ2-1 and V is TRBV6-5, with D maybe TRBD2 (5 bases). Trimming took off 2 bases at V and 4 bases at J, with 15 bases between the two ends. Germline-derived CDR1 and CDR2 are MNHEY and SVGAGI. CDR3 length equals 16 residues. The CDR3 DNA reads as TGTGCCAGCAGTTACGGACTCCCCGGACGATACAATGAGCAGTTCTTC. Encoded protein: CASSYGLPGRYNEQFF.